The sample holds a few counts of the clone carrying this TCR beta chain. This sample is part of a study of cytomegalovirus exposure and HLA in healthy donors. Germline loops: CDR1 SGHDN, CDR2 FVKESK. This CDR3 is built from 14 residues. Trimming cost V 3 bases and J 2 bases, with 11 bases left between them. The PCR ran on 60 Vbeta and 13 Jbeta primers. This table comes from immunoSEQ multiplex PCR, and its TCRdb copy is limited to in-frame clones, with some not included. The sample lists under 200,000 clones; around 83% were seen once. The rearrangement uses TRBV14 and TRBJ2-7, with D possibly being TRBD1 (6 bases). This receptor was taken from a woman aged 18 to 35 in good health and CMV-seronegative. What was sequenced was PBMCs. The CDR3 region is CASSQDRVPYEQYF. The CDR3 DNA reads TGTGCCAGCAGCCAGGACAGAGTACCCTACGAGCAGTACTTC.